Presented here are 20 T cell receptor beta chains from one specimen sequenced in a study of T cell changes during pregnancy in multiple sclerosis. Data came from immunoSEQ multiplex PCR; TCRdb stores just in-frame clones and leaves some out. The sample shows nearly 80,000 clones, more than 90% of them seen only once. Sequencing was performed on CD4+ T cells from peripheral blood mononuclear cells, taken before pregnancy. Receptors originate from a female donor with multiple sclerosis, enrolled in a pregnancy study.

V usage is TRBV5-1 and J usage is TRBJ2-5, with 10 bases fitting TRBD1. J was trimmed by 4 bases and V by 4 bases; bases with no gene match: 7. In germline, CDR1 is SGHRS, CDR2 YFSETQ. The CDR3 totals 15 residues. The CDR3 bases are TGCGCCAGCAGCGACAGACAGGGGGCGGGAGAGACCCAGTACTTC. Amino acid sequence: CASSDRQGAGETQYF.

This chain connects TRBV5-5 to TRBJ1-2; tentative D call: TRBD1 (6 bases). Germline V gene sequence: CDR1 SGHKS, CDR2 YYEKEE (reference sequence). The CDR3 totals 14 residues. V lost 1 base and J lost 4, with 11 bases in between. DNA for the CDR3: TGTGCCAGCAGCTTGTATGAGGACAGCTATGGCTACACCTTC. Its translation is CASSLYEDSYGYTF.

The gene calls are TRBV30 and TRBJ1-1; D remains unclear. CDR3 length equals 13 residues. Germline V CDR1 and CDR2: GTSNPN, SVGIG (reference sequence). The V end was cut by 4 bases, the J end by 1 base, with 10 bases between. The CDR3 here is CAWNPETNTEAFF. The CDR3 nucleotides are TGTGCCTGGAATCCGGAGACGAACACTGAAGCTTTCTTT.

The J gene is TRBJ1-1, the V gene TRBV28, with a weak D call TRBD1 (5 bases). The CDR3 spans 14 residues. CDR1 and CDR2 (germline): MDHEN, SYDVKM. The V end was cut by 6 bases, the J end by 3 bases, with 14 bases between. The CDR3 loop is CASRIGRGDTEAFF. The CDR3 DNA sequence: TGTGCCAGCAGGATTGGAAGGGGCGACACTGAAGCTTTCTTT.

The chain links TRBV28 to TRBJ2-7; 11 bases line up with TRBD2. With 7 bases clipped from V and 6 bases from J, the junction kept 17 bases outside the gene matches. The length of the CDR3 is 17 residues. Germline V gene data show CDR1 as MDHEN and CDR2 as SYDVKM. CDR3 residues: CASNLNGPSGLAGEQYF. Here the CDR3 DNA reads TGTGCCAGCAACCTAAATGGCCCCTCCGGACTAGCGGGCGAGCAGTACTTC.

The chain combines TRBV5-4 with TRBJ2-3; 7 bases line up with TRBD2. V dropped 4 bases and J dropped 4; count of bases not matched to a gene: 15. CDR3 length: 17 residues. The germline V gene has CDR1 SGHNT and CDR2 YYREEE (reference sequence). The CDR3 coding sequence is TGTGCCAGCAGCCCAATGCAGCTTGGGAGGGGCGCAGATACGCAGTATTTT. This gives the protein CASSPMQLGRGADTQYF.

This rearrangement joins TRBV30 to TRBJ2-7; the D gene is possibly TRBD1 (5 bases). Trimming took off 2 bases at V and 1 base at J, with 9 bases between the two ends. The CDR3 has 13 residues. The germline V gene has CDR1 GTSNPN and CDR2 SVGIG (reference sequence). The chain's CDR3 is CAWSRQGSYEQYF. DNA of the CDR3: TGTGCCTGGAGTCGTCAGGGATCCTACGAGCAGTACTTC.

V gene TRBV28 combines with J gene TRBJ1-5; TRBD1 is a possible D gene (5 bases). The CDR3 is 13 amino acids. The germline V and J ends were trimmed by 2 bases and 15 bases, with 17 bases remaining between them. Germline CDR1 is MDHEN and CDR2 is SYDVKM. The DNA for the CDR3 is TGTGCCAGCAGTTTAAGCATGCGGGACCCCGTGCATTTT. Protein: CASSLSMRDPVHF.

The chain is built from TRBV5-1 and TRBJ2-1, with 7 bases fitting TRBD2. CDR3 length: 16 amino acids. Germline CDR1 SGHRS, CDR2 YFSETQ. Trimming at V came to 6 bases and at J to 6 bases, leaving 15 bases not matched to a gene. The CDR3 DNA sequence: TGCGCCAGCAAGGTAAGACCGGCGGGAGAGGTCAATGAGCAGTTCTTC. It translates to CASKVRPAGEVNEQFF.

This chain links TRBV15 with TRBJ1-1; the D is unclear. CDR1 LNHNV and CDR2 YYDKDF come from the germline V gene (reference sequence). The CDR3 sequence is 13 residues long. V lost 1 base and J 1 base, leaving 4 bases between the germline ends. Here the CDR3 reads CATSRAQNTEAFF. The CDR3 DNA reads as TGTGCCACCAGCAGAGCCCAGAACACTGAAGCTTTCTTT.

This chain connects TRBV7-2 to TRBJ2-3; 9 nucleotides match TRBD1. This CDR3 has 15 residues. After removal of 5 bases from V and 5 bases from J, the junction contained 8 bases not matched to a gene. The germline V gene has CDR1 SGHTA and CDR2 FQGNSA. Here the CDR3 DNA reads TGTGCCAGCAGCCAACAGGGGGCGCGGGGAGATACGCAGTATTTT. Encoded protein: CASSQQGARGDTQYF.

CDR3 DNA: TGTGCCAGCAGTTACGATTACGGGACTACCAAAAACATTCAGTACTTC. Its protein product is CASSYDYGTTKNIQYF. J is TRBJ2-4 and V is TRBV6-5; 7 bases line up with TRBD2. The CDR3 consists of 16 residues. CDR1 and CDR2 (germline): MNHEY, SVGAGI. Unmatched junction bases numbered 6, after V lost 2 bases and J lost 2 bases.

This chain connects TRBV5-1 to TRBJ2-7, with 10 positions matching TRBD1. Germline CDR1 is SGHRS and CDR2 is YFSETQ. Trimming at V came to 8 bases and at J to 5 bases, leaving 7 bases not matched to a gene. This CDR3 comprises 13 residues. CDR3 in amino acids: CASKTGGANEQYF. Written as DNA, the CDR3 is TGCGCCAGTAAGACAGGGGGCGCGAACGAGCAGTACTTC.

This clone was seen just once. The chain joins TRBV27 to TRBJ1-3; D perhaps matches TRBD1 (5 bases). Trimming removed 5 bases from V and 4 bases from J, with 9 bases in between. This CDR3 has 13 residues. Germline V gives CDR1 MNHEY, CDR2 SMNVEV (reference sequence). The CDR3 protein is CASSPYRGNTIYF. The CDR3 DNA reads TGTGCCAGCAGTCCCTACAGGGGAAACACCATATATTTT.

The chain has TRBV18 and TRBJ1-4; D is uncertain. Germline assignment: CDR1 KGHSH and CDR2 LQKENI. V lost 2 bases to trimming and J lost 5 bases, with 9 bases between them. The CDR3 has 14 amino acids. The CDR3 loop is CASSPGPENEKLFF. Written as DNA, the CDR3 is TGTGCCAGCTCACCAGGCCCAGAAAATGAAAAACTGTTTTTT.

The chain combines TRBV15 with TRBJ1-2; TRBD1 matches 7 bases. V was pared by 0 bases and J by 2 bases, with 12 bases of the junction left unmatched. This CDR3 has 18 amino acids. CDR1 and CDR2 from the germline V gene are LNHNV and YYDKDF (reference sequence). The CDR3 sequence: CATSRDLMRGHGNYGYTF. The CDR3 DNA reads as TGTGCCACCAGCAGAGATCTTATGAGGGGGCACGGCAACTATGGCTACACCTTC.

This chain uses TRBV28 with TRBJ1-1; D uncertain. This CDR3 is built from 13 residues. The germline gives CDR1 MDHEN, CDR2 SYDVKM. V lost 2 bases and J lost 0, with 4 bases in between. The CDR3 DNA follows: TGTGCCAGCAGTTTAGCAGTGAACACTGAAGCTTTCTTT. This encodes CASSLAVNTEAFF.

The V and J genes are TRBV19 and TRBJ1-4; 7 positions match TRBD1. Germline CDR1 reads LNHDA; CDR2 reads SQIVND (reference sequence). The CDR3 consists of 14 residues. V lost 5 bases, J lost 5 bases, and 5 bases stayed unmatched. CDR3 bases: TGTGCCAGTAGTCGACAGGGAGTGAATGAAAAACTGTTTTTT. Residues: CASSRQGVNEKLFF.

The CDR3 reads CASSPPRGTGVDEQYF. The CDR3 DNA is TGCGCCAGCAGCCCCCCCAGGGGGACAGGGGTGGACGAGCAGTACTTC. The chain is built from TRBV5-1 and TRBJ2-7, with 10 nucleotides matching TRBD1. The junction had 12 bases not matched to a gene; V was cut back by 4 bases and J by 5 bases. Germline V lookup: CDR1 SGHRS, CDR2 YFSETQ. This CDR3 has 16 residues.

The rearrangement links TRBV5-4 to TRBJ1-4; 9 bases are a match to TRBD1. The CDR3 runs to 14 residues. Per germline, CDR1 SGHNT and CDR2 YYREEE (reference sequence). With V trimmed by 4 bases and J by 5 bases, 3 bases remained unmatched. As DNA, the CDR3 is TGTGCCAGCAGCCCGGACAGGGGAAATGAAAAACTGTTTTTT. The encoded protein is CASSPDRGNEKLFF. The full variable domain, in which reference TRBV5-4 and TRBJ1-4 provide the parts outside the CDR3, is ETGVTQSPTHLIKTRGQQVTLRCSSQSGHNTVSWYQQALGQGPQFIFQYYREEENGRGNFPPRFSGLQFPNYSSELNVNALELDDSALYLCASSPDRGNEKLFFGSGTQLSVL.